These T cell receptor beta chains were read from a single sample in a study of blood T cell repertoires in COVID-19. The method was immunoSEQ multiplex PCR; TCRdb's version includes in-frame clones alone and lacks a portion of them. The sample yields approximately 210,000 clones, roughly four fifths seen once. Sequenced material: peripheral blood. The receptors stem from a woman between 40 and 50 years old with acute or convalescent COVID-19. The CDR3 runs from the conserved cysteine through the conserved F or W. The D gene is left open where the match is weak. Some rows have no size entry. The others give once, few or many, or a class for an expanded clone.

V gene	J gene	D gene	CDR3 length	clone size	CDR3 protein	CDR3 DNA
TRBV3-1/TRBV3-2	TRBJ2-1	-	12	-	CASSLRLNEQFF	TGTGCCAGCAGCCTCCGGTTGAATGAGCAGTTCTTC
TRBV6-1	TRBJ1-4	-	13	-	CASSEARDLGLFF	TGTGCCAGCAGTGAAGCGCGGGACCTAGGGCTGTTTTTT
TRBV6-1	TRBJ2-7	-	15	-	CASSELRQGGSEQYF	TGTGCCAGCAGTGAATTAAGGCAGGGTGGCTCCGAGCAGTACTTC
TRBV27	TRBJ2-2	-	18	-	CASSLGYQWQFHTGELFF	TGTGCCAGCAGTTTAGGTTATCAATGGCAATTCCACACCGGGGAGCTGTTTTTT
TRBV7-7	TRBJ2-7	TRBD2	17	-	CASSLLLISGRPYEQYF	TGTGCCAGCAGCTTACTACTCATTAGCGGGAGGCCCTACGAGCAGTACTTC
TRBV2	TRBJ1-5	-	15	-	CASSVDSNSNQPQHF	TGTGCCAGCAGTGTTGACAGTAATAGCAATCAGCCCCAGCATTTT
TRBV5-1	TRBJ2-5	-	14	-	CASSLGGLQETQYF	TGCGCCAGCAGCTTGGGAGGACTACAAGAGACCCAGTACTTC
TRBV11-3	TRBJ2-1	TRBD2	18	-	CASSLGGVQLAGSNEQFF	TGTGCCAGCAGCTTAGGAGGGGTACAGTTAGCGGGAAGCAATGAGCAGTTCTTC
TRBV7-2	TRBJ2-3	-	12	-	CASSFNSDTQYF	TGTGCCAGCAGCTTTAATAGCGACACGCAGTATTTT
TRBV2	TRBJ2-7	TRBD1	15	few	CASSEGTGYSYEQYF	TGTGCCAGCAGTGAAGGGACAGGCTATTCCTACGAGCAGTACTTC
TRBV24-1	TRBJ1-4	-	14	-	CATSDDSTPEKLFF	TGTGCCACCAGTGACGACAGCACTCCTGAAAAACTGTTTTTT
TRBV9	TRBJ2-3	TRBD2	18	-	CASSVVGTSGGLTDTQYF	TGTGCCAGCAGCGTAGTGGGGACTAGCGGGGGACTCACAGATACGCAGTATTTT
TRBV25-1	TRBJ2-2	TRBD1	18	few	CASSLQGQGSLGTGELFF	TGTGCCAGCAGTCTGCAAGGACAGGGATCCTTAGGGACCGGGGAGCTGTTTTTT
TRBV2	TRBJ2-3	-	12	few	CASSVILAAQYF	TGTGCCAGCAGTGTGATACTAGCTGCGCAGTATTTT
TRBV7-3	TRBJ1-1	-	13	few	CASSPLLNTEAFF	TGTGCCAGCAGCCCCCTATTGAACACTGAAGCTTTCTTT
TRBV19	TRBJ2-1	TRBD2	13	once	CASGTSGYNEQFF	TGTGCCAGTGGGACTAGCGGGTACAATGAGCAGTTCTTC
TRBV27	TRBJ1-2	TRBD1	11	-	CATGTGETKSF	TGTGCCACTGGGACAGGAGAAACTAAATCGTTC
TRBV24-1	TRBJ2-1	-	14	once	CATSRFGGRTEQFF	TGTGCCACCAGCCGTTTCGGGGGGCGAACTGAGCAGTTCTTC
TRBV3-1/TRBV3-2	TRBJ2-7	TRBD2	17	-	CASSQGGLAGAPREQYF	TGTGCCAGCAGCCAAGGGGGACTAGCGGGGGCCCCGAGGGAGCAGTACTTC
TRBV3-1/TRBV3-2	TRBJ1-1	-	16	many	CASSQLSAGQGTEAFF	TGTGCCAGCAGCCAACTATCGGCTGGACAAGGAACTGAAGCTTTCTTT
TRBV7-8	TRBJ2-1	-	15	-	CASSPRGGYYNEQFF	TGTGCCAGCAGCCCGAGGGGGGGTTACTACAATGAGCAGTTCTTC
TRBV13	TRBJ2-7	TRBD1	15	-	CASSKQQGATGEQYF	TGTGCCAGCAGCAAACAACAGGGGGCGACGGGGGAGCAGTACTTC
TRBV15	TRBJ1-3	-	16	once	CATSRDPRNSGNTIYF	TGTGCCACCAGCAGAGATCCGAGAAACTCTGGAAACACCATATATTTT
TRBV6-5	TRBJ2-2	-	11	-	CASESGGELFF	TGTGCCAGCGAATCGGGCGGGGAGCTGTTTTTT
TRBV3-1/TRBV3-2	TRBJ2-7	TRBD2	16	-	CASSLSTRDGRYEQYF	TGTGCCAGCAGCCTTTCCACCCGGGACGGGAGGTACGAGCAGTACTTC
TRBV21-1	TRBJ1-5	-	13	-	CASSTGAFWPQHF	TGTGCCAGCAGCACTGGGGCCTTTTGGCCCCAGCATTTT
TRBV6-2/TRBV6-3	TRBJ2-3	-	16	-	CASSYVDSYRLDTQYF	TGTGCCAGCAGTTACGTGGACTCTTACCGTCTCGATACGCAGTATTTT
TRBV13	TRBJ1-6	-	15	once	CASSLASSYNSPLHF	TGTGCCAGCAGCTTAGCCAGCTCCTATAATTCACCCCTCCACTTT
TRBV27	TRBJ2-1	-	15	few	CASSRGGAGLNEQFF	TGTGCCAGCAGCCGAGGGGGCGCGGGGCTGAATGAGCAGTTCTTC
TRBV6-1	TRBJ2-3	-	14	-	CASSEGQQADTQYF	TGTGCCAGCAGTGAAGGTCAGCAGGCAGATACGCAGTATTTT
TRBV27	TRBJ1-2	TRBD1	13	-	CASSRDRVDGYTF	TGTGCCAGCAGTCGGGACAGGGTGGATGGCTACACCTTC
TRBV30	TRBJ1-2	-	14	-	CAWSVGHNNYGYTF	TGTGCCTGGAGTGTCGGACACAATAACTATGGCTACACCTTC
TRBV6-5	TRBJ2-2	TRBD2	16	-	CASSYQTGTSTGELFF	TGTGCCAGCAGTTACCAGACCGGGACTAGCACCGGGGAGCTGTTTTTT
TRBV18	TRBJ2-7	TRBD2	15	-	CASSPRSSGKYEQYF	TGTGCCAGCTCACCAAGGTCTAGCGGGAAGTACGAGCAGTACTTC
TRBV27	TRBJ1-4	TRBD1	14	once	CASSFVQGGEKLFF	TGTGCCAGCAGTTTCGTACAGGGGGGGGAAAAACTGTTTTTT
TRBV10-3	TRBJ2-2	TRBD2	16	-	CAISAGTSGNTGELFF	TGTGCCATCAGCGCAGGGACTAGCGGGAACACCGGGGAGCTGTTTTTT
TRBV5-6	TRBJ1-4	-	15	-	CASSLEEGYGEKLFF	TGTGCCAGCAGCTTGGAAGAGGGTTACGGTGAAAAACTGTTTTTT
TRBV5-1	TRBJ1-5	TRBD1	13	-	CASSPTGRQPQHF	TGCGCCAGCAGCCCGACAGGGCGGCAGCCCCAGCATTTT
TRBV7-8	TRBJ2-7	-	13	few	CASSAREGGEQYF	TGTGCCAGCAGCGCGAGGGAGGGGGGGGAGCAGTACTTC
TRBV18	TRBJ1-2	-	14	-	CASSPSVVPYGYTF	TGTGCCAGCTCACCATCCGTCGTTCCCTATGGCTACACCTTC
TRBV5-1	TRBJ2-7	-	14	medium-sized	CASTSSMGTYEQYF	TGCGCCAGCACTTCTAGCATGGGGACCTACGAGCAGTACTTC
TRBV20-1	TRBJ2-1	TRBD2	15	-	CSASSPSGVSGEQFF	TGCAGTGCTAGTAGTCCTAGCGGGGTTTCTGGAGAGCAGTTCTTC
TRBV7-8	TRBJ1-2	-	14	-	CASSLSGRNYGYTF	TGTGCCAGCAGCTTAAGCGGCCGGAACTATGGCTACACCTTC
TRBV30	TRBJ1-4	-	12	few	CAWSVISEKLFF	TGTGCCTGGAGTGTAATTAGTGAAAAACTGTTTTTT
TRBV18	TRBJ2-7	-	14	-	CASSPNRQAYEQYF	TGTGCCAGCTCACCAAATCGACAGGCCTACGAGCAGTACTTC
TRBV9	TRBJ1-2	-	13	-	CASSKQVNYGYTF	TGTGCCAGCAGCAAACAGGTTAACTATGGCTACACCTTC
TRBV19	TRBJ1-2	-	15	-	CASNTKGQNFYGYTF	TGTGCCAGTAATACGAAGGGACAAAACTTCTATGGCTACACCTTC
TRBV5-4	TRBJ1-1	-	13	-	CASSTNRLDEAFF	TGTGCCAGCAGCACAAACAGGTTGGATGAAGCTTTCTTT
TRBV21-1	TRBJ2-7	-	22	-	CASSKGTDSWTSGRPVLYEQYF	TGTGCCAGCAGCAAAGGAACGGACAGCTGGACTAGCGGGAGACCTGTACTCTACGAGCAGTACTTC
TRBV6-1	TRBJ1-2	-	16	-	CASSESPRTRLDGYTF	TGTGCCAGCAGTGAATCGCCCCGGACAAGGCTGGATGGCTACACCTTC
TRBV9	TRBJ1-2	TRBD1	14	-	CASSVGQGIYGYTF	TGTGCCAGCAGCGTAGGACAGGGGATATATGGCTACACCTTC
TRBV7-9	TRBJ2-1	TRBD2	17	-	CASSLGLAGAYYNEQFF	TGTGCCAGCAGCTTAGGGCTAGCGGGGGCCTACTACAATGAGCAGTTCTTC
TRBV6-5	TRBJ1-3	-	14	once	CASSLIPEGNTIYF	TGTGCCAGCAGCCTCATCCCGGAGGGTAACACCATATATTTT
TRBV27	TRBJ2-1	TRBD1	16	-	CASSRITGQSHNEQFF	TGTGCCAGCAGTCGGATTACGGGACAGAGTCACAATGAGCAGTTCTTC
TRBV27	TRBJ2-3	-	14	-	CASSPSWGPDTQYF	TGTGCCAGCAGTCCGAGTTGGGGGCCAGATACGCAGTATTTT